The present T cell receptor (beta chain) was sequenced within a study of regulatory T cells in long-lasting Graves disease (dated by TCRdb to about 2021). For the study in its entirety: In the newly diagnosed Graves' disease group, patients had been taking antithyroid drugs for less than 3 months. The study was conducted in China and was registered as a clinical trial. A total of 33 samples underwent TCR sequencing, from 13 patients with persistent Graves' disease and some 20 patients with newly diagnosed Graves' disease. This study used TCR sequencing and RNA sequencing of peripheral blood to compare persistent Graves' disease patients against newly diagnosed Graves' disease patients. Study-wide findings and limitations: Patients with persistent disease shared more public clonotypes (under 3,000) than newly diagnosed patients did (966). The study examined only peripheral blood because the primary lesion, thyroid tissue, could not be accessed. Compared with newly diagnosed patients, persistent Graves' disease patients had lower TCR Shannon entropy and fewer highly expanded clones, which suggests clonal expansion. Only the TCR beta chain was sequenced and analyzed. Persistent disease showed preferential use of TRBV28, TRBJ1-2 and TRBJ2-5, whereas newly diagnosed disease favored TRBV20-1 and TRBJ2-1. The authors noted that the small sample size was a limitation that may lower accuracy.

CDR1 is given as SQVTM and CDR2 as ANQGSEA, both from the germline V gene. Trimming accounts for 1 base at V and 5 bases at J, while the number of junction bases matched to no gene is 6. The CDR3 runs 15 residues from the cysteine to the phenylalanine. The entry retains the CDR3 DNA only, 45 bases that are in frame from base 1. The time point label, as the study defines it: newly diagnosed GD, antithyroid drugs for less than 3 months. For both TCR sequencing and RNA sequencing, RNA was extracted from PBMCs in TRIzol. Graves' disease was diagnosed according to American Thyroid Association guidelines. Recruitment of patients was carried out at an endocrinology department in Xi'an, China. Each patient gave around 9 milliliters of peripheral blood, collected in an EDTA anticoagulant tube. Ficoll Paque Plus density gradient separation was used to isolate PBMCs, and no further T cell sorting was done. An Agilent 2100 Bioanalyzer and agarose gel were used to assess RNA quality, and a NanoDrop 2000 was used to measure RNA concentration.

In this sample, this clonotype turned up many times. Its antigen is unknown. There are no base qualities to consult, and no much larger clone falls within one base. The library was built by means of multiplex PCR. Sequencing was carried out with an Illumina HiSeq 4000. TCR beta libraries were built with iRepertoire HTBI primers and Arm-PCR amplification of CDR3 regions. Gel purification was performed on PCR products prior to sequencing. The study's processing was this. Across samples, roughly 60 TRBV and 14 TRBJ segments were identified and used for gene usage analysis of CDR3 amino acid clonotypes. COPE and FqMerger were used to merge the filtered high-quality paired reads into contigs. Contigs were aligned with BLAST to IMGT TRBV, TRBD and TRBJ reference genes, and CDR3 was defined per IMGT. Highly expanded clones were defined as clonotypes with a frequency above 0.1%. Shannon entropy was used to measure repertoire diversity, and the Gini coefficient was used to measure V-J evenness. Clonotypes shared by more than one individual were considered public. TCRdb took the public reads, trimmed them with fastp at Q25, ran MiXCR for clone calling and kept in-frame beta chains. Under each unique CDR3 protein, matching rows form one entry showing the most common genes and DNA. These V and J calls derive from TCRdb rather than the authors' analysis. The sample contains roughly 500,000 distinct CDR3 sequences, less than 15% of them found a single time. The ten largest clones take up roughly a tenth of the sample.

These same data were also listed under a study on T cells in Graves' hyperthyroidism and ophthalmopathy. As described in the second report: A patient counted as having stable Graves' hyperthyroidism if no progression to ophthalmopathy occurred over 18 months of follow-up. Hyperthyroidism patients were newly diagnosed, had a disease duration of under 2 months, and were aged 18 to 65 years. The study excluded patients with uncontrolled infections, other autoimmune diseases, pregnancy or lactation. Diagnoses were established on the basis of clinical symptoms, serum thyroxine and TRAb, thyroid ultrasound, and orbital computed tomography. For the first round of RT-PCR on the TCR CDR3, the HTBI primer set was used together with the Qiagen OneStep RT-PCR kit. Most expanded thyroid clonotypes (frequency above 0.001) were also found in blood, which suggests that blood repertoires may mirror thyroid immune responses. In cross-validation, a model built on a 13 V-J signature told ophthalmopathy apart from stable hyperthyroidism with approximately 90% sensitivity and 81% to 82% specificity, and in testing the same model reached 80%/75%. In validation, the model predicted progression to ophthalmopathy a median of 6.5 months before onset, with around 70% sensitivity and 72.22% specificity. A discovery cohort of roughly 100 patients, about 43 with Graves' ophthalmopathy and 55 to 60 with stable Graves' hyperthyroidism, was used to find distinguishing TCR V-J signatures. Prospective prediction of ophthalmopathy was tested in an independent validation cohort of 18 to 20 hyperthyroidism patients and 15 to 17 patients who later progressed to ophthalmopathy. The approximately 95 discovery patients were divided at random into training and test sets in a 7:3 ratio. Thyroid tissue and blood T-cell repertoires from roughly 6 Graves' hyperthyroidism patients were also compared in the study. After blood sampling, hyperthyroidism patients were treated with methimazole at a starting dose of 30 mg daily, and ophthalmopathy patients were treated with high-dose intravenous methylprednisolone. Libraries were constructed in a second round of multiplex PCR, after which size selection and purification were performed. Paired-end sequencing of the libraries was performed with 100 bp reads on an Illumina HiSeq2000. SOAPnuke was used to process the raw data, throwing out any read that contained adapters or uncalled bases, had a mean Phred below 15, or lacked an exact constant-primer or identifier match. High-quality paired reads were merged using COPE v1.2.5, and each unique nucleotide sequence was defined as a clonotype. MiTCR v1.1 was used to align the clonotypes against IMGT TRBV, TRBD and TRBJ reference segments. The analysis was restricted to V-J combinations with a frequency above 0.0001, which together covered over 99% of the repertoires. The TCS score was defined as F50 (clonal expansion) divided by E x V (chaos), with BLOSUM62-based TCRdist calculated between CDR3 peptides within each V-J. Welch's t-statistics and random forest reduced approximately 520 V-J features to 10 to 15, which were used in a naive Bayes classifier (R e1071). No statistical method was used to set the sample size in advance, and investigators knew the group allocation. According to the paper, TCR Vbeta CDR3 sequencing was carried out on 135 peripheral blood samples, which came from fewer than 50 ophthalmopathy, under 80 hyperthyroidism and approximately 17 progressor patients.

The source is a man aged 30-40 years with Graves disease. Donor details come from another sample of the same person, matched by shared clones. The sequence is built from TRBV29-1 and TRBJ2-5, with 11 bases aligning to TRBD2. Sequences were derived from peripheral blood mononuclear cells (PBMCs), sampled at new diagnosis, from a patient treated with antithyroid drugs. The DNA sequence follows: TGCAGCGTTGAAGGGATAGCGGGAGGGGGGGAGACCCAGTACTTC. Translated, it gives CSVEGIAGGGETQYF.